The following is a T cell receptor (beta chain) sequence with its context. This receptor's antigen is unknown. Base qualities are not provided; no much larger clone lies one nucleotide away. The data stem from a study of T cell changes during pregnancy in multiple sclerosis (dated by TCRdb to the late 2010s). A note on the overall study: Changes in the T cell repertoire over the course of pregnancy were examined in this study in women with multiple sclerosis.

Trimming takes 1 base from V and 5 bases from J, and the germline ends sit 11 bases apart. The CDR3 spans 14 residues, from the cysteine through the phenylalanine. The sequence is cut down to CDR3 DNA, 42 bases in frame from base 1. CDR1 is given as MNHEY and CDR2 as SVGAGI, both from the germline V gene. Libraries were made using the immunoSEQ multiplex PCR assay. TCRdb limited this immuneACCESS table to in-frame rearrangements with V and J called. A share of clones is missing; checked studies link under half to unresolved V genes, and the rest is unexplained. The table for this sample lists about 24,000 clones; about 88% of them were counted only once. 9.4% of the sample is in the top ten clones.

This sequence originates from a female donor in good health, enrolled as a control in a pregnancy study. The chain is encoded by TRBV6-5 joined to TRBJ2-5; TRBD2 could be the D gene, as 5 bases match. Sequencing was performed on CD8+ T cells from peripheral blood mononuclear cells, taken in the third trimester of pregnancy. The CDR3 protein is CASSYLGSEETQYF. The nucleotide sequence reads as follows: TGTGCCAGCAGTTACTTGGGTAGCGAGGAGACCCAGTACTTC.